This TCR beta chain was recovered during a study of regulatory T cells in long-lasting Graves disease. Findings and caveats of the study: Among the persistent patients, 2,500 to 3,000 public clonotypes were shared, more than the approximately 970 shared among new patients. Under persistent disease, TRBV28, TRBJ1-2 and TRBJ2-5 were used preferentially.

Time point defined: persistent/refractory GD, antithyroid drugs over 5 years with positive TRAb. The TCR library was made from RNA extracted from PBMCs. This clonotype was seen many times. Its antigen is as yet unknown. V lost 3 bases and J lost 6, with 11 bases in between. This CDR3 has 13 amino acids. Germline CDR1 reads MDHEN; CDR2 reads SYDVKM. CDR3-region Arm-PCR and iRepertoire HTBI primers produced the TCR beta libraries. TCRdb re-called the multiplex PCR reads with MiXCR, one entry per CDR3 protein. Found here are about 660,000 distinct CDR3 sequences, 25% to 35% of them singletons; the top ten hold roughly 41%.

V is TRBV28 and J is TRBJ1-1; no clear D. This specimen consisted of peripheral blood mononuclear cells (PBMCs), obtained when the disease was refractory, from a patient treated with antithyroid drugs. The TCR originated in a female donor with Graves disease. CDR3 residues: CASSFENLAEAFF. The CDR3 nucleotides read TGTGCCAGCAGTTTCGAGAATTTGGCTGAAGCTTTCTTT.